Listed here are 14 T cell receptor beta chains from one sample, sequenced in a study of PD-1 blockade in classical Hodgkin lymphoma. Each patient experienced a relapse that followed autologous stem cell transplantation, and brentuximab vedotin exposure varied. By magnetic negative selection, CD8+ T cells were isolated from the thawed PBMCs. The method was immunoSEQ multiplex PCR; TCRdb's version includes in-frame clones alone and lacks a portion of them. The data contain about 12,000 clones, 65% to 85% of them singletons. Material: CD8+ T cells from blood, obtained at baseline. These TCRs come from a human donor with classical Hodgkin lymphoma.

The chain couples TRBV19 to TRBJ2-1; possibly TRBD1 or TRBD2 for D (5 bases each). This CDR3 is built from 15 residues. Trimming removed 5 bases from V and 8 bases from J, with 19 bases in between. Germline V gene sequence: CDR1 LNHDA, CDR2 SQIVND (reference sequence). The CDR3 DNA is TGTGCCAGTAGTCATTCTCCGGGGCAGAGAGATGAGCAGTTCTTC. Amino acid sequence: CASSHSPGQRDEQFF.

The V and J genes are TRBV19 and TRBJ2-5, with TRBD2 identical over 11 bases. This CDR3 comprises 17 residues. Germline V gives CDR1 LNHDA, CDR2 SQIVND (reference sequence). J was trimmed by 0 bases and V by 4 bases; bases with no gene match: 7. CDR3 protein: CASSNPLAGVYQETQYF. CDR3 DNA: TGTGCCAGTAGTAACCCACTAGCGGGGGTGTACCAAGAGACCCAGTACTTC.

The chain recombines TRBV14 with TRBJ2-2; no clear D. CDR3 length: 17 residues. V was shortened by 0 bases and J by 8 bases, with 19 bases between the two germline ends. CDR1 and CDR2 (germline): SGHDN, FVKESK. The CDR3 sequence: CASSQDAVGFLAGELFF. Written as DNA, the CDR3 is TGTGCCAGCAGCCAAGATGCCGTCGGTTTTTTGGCGGGGGAGCTGTTTTTT. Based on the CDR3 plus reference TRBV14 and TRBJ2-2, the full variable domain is EAGVTQFPSHSVIEKGQTVTLRCDPISGHDNLYWYRRVMGKEIKFLLHFVKESKQDESGMPNNRFLAERTGGTYSTLKVQPAELEDSGVYFCASSQDAVGFLAGELFFGEGSRLTVL.

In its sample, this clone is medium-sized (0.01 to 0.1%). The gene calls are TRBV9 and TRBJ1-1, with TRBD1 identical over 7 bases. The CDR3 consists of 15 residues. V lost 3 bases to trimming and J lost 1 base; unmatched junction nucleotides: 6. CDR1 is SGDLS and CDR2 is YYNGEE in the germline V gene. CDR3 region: CASSDLQGKNTEAFF. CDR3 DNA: TGTGCCAGCAGCGACCTACAGGGGAAGAACACTGAAGCTTTCTTT.

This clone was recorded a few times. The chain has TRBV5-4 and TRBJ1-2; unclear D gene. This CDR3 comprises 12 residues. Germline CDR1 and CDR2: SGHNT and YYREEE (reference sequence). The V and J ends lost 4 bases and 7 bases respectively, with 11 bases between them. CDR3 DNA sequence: TGTGCCAGCAGCCTGGGAATCACTGGCTACACCTTC. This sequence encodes CASSLGITGYTF.

CDR3 in amino acids: CASSVGPTKAFF. CDR3 sequence (DNA): TGTGCCAGCAGTGTTGGGCCTACAAAAGCTTTCTTT. The V and J genes are TRBV25-1 and TRBJ1-1; D gene uncertain. This CDR3 has 12 amino acids. Germline CDR1 MGHDK, CDR2 SYGVNS. The ends were cut back, 4 bases at V and 9 bases at J, with 12 bases in the middle.

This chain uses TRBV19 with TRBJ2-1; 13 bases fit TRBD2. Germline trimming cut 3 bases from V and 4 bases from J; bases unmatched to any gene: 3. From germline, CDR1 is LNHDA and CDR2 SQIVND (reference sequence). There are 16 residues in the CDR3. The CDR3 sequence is CASSILTSGGYNEQFF. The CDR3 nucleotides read TGTGCCAGTAGTATCTTGACTAGCGGGGGGTACAATGAGCAGTTCTTC. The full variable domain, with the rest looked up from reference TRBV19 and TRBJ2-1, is DGGITQSPKYLFRKEGQNVTLSCEQNLNHDAMYWYRQDPGQGLRLIYYSQIVNDFQKGDIAEGYSVSREKKESFPLTVTSAQKNPTAFYLCASSILTSGGYNEQFFGPGTRLTVL.

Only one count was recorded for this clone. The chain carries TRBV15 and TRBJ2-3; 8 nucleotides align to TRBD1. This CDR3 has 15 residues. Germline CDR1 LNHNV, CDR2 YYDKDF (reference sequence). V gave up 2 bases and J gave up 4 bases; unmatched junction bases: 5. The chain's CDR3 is CATSRTTGVADTQYF. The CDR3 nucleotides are TGTGCCACCAGCAGAACGACAGGGGTAGCAGATACGCAGTATTTT.

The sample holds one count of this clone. CDR3 in amino acids: CSVELMSGYGYTF. CDR3 nucleotides: TGCAGCGTTGAACTCATGAGTGGGTATGGCTACACCTTC. The chain has TRBV29-1 and TRBJ1-2; D is unclear. Germline V lookup: CDR1 SQVTM, CDR2 ANQGSEA. The ends were cut back, 2 bases at V and 5 bases at J, with 12 bases in the middle. This CDR3 comprises 13 residues.

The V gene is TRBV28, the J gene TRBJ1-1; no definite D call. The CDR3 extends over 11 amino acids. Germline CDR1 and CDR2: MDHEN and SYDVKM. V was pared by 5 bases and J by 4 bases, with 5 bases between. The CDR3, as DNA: TGTGCCAGCAGTCTCCTCACTGAAGCTTTCTTT. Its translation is CASSLLTEAFF.

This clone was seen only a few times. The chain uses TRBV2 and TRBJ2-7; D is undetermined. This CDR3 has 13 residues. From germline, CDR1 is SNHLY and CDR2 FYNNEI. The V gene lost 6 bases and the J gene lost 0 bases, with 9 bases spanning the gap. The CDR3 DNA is TGTGCCAGCAGGGCAGGTTACTCCTACGAGCAGTACTTC. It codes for CASRAGYSYEQYF.

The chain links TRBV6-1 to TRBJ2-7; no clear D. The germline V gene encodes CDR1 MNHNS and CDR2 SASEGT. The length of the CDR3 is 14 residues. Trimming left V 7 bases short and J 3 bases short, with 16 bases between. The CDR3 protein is CASTSMVSFYEQYF. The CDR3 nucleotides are TGTGCCAGCACTTCAATGGTGAGTTTCTACGAGCAGTACTTC.

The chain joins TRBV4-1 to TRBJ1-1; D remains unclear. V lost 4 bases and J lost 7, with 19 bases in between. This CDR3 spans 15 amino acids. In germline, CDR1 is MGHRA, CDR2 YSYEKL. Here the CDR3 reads CASSPQEPPVVEAFF. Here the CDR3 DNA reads TGCGCCAGCAGCCCCCAAGAACCCCCGGTTGTTGAAGCTTTCTTT.

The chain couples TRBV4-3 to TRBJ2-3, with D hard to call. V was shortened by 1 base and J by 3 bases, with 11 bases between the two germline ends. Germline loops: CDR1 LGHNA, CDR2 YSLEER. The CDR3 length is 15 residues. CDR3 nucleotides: TGCGCCAGCAGCCAAGGGGTCGCCCTAACAGATACGCAGTATTTT. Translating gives CASSQGVALTDTQYF.